This T cell receptor (beta chain) was captured by sequencing in a study of spatial heterogeneity in lung cancer. CDR1 is SGHTA and CDR2 is FQGNSA in the germline V gene. CDR3 size: 14 residues. The ends were cut back, 5 bases at V and 6 bases at J, with 14 bases in the middle. Many counts were recorded for this clonotype. Since it is a stray read in a library aimed at alpha chains, this beta chain has a size that is not meaningful. The time point: sample taken at primary tumor resection. TCRs were sequenced from unsorted whole RNA of tumor, nontumor lung or PBMC. TCRdb re-derived calls from the 5' RACE reads in MiXCR, one entry per CDR3 protein. The sample has roughly 13,000 distinct CDR3 sequences, around 4% seen once.

The material was PBMCs, obtained at surgery. The source is a male donor with early-stage non-small cell lung cancer. The chain recombines TRBV7-2 with TRBJ2-1; D gene unclear. CDR3 coding DNA: TGTGCCAGCAGCCTTCCCAATCGGGTCAATGAGCAGTTCTTC. Its translation is CASSLPNRVNEQFF.